This passage covers 27 T cell receptor beta chains from one sample sequenced in a study of siplizumab effects on memory and regulatory T cells. Assay: immunoSEQ multiplex PCR; the TCRdb copy retains only in-frame clones and omits some. The sample has around 100,000 clones; more than 90% are singletons. Material for sequencing was CD4+ T cells sorted from blood. The receptors derive from a human donor in good health.

For this clone: A junction boundary mismatches the germline segment, possibly from a read error. The chain couples TRBV25-1 to TRBJ1-3; D gene ambiguous. The CDR3 runs 13 residues. CDR1 and CDR2 (germline): MGHDK, SYGVNS. The CDR3 loop is CASSESATGGAHF. For the CDR3, the DNA is TGTGCCAGCAGTGAATCGGCGACGGGCGGAGCCCATTTT.

The rearrangement links TRBV4-3 to TRBJ1-6; 8 bases align to TRBD1. The CDR3 consists of 16 residues. V lost 1 base to trimming and J lost 8 bases; unmatched junction nucleotides: 7. Per germline, CDR1 LGHNA and CDR2 YSLEER. In DNA form, the CDR3 reads TGCGCCAGCAGCCAAGTCCAGGGGGCGCGTGATTCACCCCTCCACTTT. Protein product: CASSQVQGARDSPLHF.

This chain's CDR3 is CASSLQRGSYNEQFF. The CDR3 DNA is TGTGCCAGCAGCTTACAGCGGGGGAGCTACAATGAGCAGTTCTTC. The gene calls are TRBV7-3 and TRBJ2-1, with 8 bases matching TRBD2. The CDR3 has 15 amino acids. Germline assignment: CDR1 SGHTA and CDR2 FQGTGA. Trimming at V came to 2 bases and at J to 3 bases, leaving 3 bases not matched to a gene.

The rearrangement joins TRBV15 to TRBJ2-7; no clear D gene. The germline gives CDR1 LNHNV, CDR2 YYDKDF (reference sequence). Trimming removed 1 base at V and 0 bases at J, with 7 bases between. The CDR3 has 14 amino acids. The CDR3 region is CATSRGDSSYEQYF. The DNA for the CDR3 is TGTGCCACCAGCAGAGGGGATAGCTCCTACGAGCAGTACTTC.

The chain couples TRBV6-5 to TRBJ2-5; no clear D gene. There are 15 residues in the CDR3. Germline loops: CDR1 MNHEY, CDR2 SVGAGI. The germline V and J ends were trimmed by 0 bases and 1 base, with 9 bases remaining between them. Here the CDR3 reads CASSYSIRSQETQYF. DNA for the CDR3: TGTGCCAGCAGTTACTCCATCAGGAGCCAAGAGACCCAGTACTTC.

This clone was picked up one time. The V call is TRBV4-1, the J call TRBJ2-7; D is perhaps TRBD2 (6 bases). The CDR3 has 14 residues. Germline V gene sequence: CDR1 MGHRA, CDR2 YSYEKL. V was shortened by 5 bases and J by 0 bases, with 11 bases between the two germline ends. For the CDR3, the DNA is TGCGCCAGCAGCAAGACCGGGAGCTCCTACGAGCAGTACTTC. Amino acids: CASSKTGSSYEQYF.

The chain has TRBV20-1 and TRBJ2-3, with D uncertain. Germline values: CDR1 DFQATT, CDR2 SNEGSKA (reference sequence). This CDR3 spans 11 amino acids. V lost 5 bases and J lost 3, with 6 bases in between. This chain's CDR3 is CSALFTDTQYF. CDR3 DNA sequence: TGCAGTGCTCTATTTACAGATACGCAGTATTTT.

The chain uses TRBV7-2 and TRBJ2-2; 8 bases fit TRBD1. The CDR3 consists of 14 residues. V lost 5 bases and J lost 6; bases outside the gene matches: 5. Germline assignment: CDR1 SGHTA and CDR2 FQGNSA. The CDR3 sequence: CASSQGQGSGELFF. CDR3 nucleotides: TGTGCCAGCAGCCAAGGACAGGGATCCGGGGAGCTGTTTTTT. The variable domain in full, with the rest retrieved from reference TRBV7-2 and TRBJ2-2, is GAGVSQSPSNKVTEKGKDVELRCDPISGHTALYWYRQSLGQGLEFLIYFQGNSAPDKSGLPSDRFSAERTGGSVSTLTIQRTQQEDSAVYLCASSQGQGSGELFFGEGSRLTVL.

This chain uses TRBV4-1 with TRBJ2-2, with D unclear. V lost 1 base to trimming and J lost 5 bases, with 11 bases between them. The CDR3 has 15 residues. Germline lookup yields CDR1 MGHRA and CDR2 YSYEKL. CDR3 region: CASSQVLGRTGELFF. In nucleotides, the CDR3 is TGCGCCAGCAGCCAAGTTTTGGGTAGAACCGGGGAGCTGTTTTTT.

V and J are TRBV19 and TRBJ1-2, with TRBD1 matching 7 bases. Per the germline V gene, CDR1 is LNHDA and CDR2 is SQIVND (reference sequence). Trimming took 7 bases from V and 4 from J; bases not matched to a gene: 12. The CDR3 covers 15 residues. CDR3: CASTPGQAVAYGYTF. CDR3 sequence (DNA): TGTGCCAGTACACCTGGACAGGCGGTAGCCTATGGCTACACCTTC.

The chain carries TRBV5-1 and TRBJ2-1; possible D gene TRBD1, 6 bases. Trimming left V 3 bases short and J 6 bases short, with 19 bases between. The CDR3 sequence is 16 residues long. CDR1 SGHRS and CDR2 YFSETQ come from the germline V gene. As DNA, the CDR3 is TGCGCCAGCAGCTCTGTCGGGGCAGGGGCGGTCAATGAGCAGTTCTTC. Its translation: CASSSVGAGAVNEQFF.

The chain is built from TRBV28 and TRBJ2-2; D is uncertain. V lost 3 bases and J 6 bases, leaving 5 bases between the germline ends. Per germline, CDR1 MDHEN and CDR2 SYDVKM. This CDR3 has 12 residues. The chain's CDR3 is CASSFVPGELFF. The CDR3 DNA reads TGTGCCAGCAGTTTCGTTCCCGGGGAGCTGTTTTTT.

This chain uses TRBV9 with TRBJ1-2; D gene uncertain. Germline loops: CDR1 SGDLS, CDR2 YYNGEE. Trimming removed 0 bases at V and 6 bases at J, with 15 bases between. This CDR3 contains 15 residues. The CDR3 DNA reads TGTGCCAGCAGCGTAGCGTCACAGACCTTTGATGGCTACACCTTC. This codes for CASSVASQTFDGYTF. Combining the CDR3 with reference TRBV9 and TRBJ1-2 gives the whole variable domain DSGVTQTPKHLITATGQRVTLRCSPRSGDLSVYWYQQSLDQGLQFLIQYYNGEERAKGNILERFSAQQFPDLHSELNLSSLELGDSALYFCASSVASQTFDGYTFGSGTRLTVV.

The chain employs TRBV5-4 and TRBJ2-3; possibly TRBD2 for D (6 bases). Germline V gene lookup returns CDR1 SGHNT and CDR2 YYREEE (reference sequence). With 1 base removed from V and 0 bases from J, the gap between germline ends came to 9 bases. CDR3 size: 15 residues. The chain's CDR3 is CASSLPGTSTDTQYF. As DNA, the CDR3 is TGTGCCAGCAGCTTGCCCGGGACTAGCACAGATACGCAGTATTTT. Full variable domain (outside the CDR3, taken from reference TRBV5-4 and TRBJ2-3): ETGVTQSPTHLIKTRGQQVTLRCSSQSGHNTVSWYQQALGQGPQFIFQYYREEENGRGNFPPRFSGLQFPNYSSELNVNALELDDSALYLCASSLPGTSTDTQYFGPGTRLTVL.

The chain joins TRBV9 to TRBJ2-3; the match to TRBD2 covers 9 bases. This CDR3 contains 16 residues. Looked up from germline, CDR1 is SGDLS and CDR2 is YYNGEE. The V gene end was trimmed by 1 base and the J gene end by 2 bases; junction bases not matched to a gene: 5. The CDR3 DNA is TGTGCCAGCAGCGTATCTAGCGGGGCCTACACAGATACGCAGTATTTT. Protein sequence: CASSVSSGAYTDTQYF.

V gene TRBV19 combines with J gene TRBJ2-1; 10 bases line up with TRBD2. CDR3 size: 15 residues. Trimming took 4 bases from V and 4 from J; bases not matched to a gene: 4. CDR1 is LNHDA and CDR2 is SQIVND in the germline V gene (reference sequence). Here the CDR3 DNA reads TGTGCCAGTAGTACGAGCGGGGGGGCTTACAATGAGCAGTTCTTC. It is translated as CASSTSGGAYNEQFF.

The genes are TRBV7-2 and TRBJ2-1, with D perhaps matching TRBD2 (6 bases). V lost 8 bases to trimming and J lost 7 bases, with 18 bases between them. Germline V CDR1 and CDR2: SGHTA, FQGNSA. The CDR3 contains 14 residues. The CDR3 sequence is CASWRGGERNEQFF. CDR3 DNA: TGTGCCAGCTGGCGGGGCGGGGAGAGAAATGAGCAGTTCTTC.

This chain links TRBV25-1 with TRBJ2-2; maybe TRBD2 (5 bases). Germline V lookup: CDR1 MGHDK, CDR2 SYGVNS. V was cut by 8 bases and J by 2 bases, with 9 bases left in between. This CDR3 contains 13 residues. CDR3 nucleotides: TGTGCCAGCGTTGACTACAACACCGGGGAGCTGTTTTTT. Translation: CASVDYNTGELFF.

V and J are TRBV18 and TRBJ2-1, with D maybe TRBD1 (5 bases). V was clipped by 1 base and J by 6 bases, with 10 bases between them. This CDR3 has 14 residues. Germline V lookup: CDR1 KGHSH, CDR2 LQKENI. This CDR3 is CASSPQKGPNEQFF. In DNA, the CDR3 is TGTGCCAGCTCACCACAAAAGGGGCCCAATGAGCAGTTCTTC.

A remark on this clone: The junction shows a germline mismatch at one end, possibly a read error. The chain couples TRBV7-2 to TRBJ1-4; 7 nucleotides agree with TRBD1. Germline CDR1 reads SGHTA; CDR2 reads FQGNSA. The CDR3 is 17 amino acids. CDR3 in DNA: TGTGCCAGCAGCTTAAAGGGAGACAGGGTGGTATATGAAAAACAGTTTTTT. Translated: CASSLKGDRVVYEKQFF.

CDR3 residues: CASSPPAGYTDTQYF. The CDR3 nucleotides are TGTGCCAGCAGTCCACCTGCGGGGTACACAGATACGCAGTATTTT. V gene TRBV6-5 combines with J gene TRBJ2-3; TRBD2 might be the D (6 bases). Trimming shortened V by 5 bases and J by 2 bases, and 14 bases separated the two germline ends. The CDR3 contains 15 residues. CDR1 is MNHEY, CDR2 SVGAGI, per germline.

This clone was observed once. The CDR3 region is CASSRGEFTGELFF. CDR3 bases: TGTGCCAGCAGTCGGGGGGAATTCACCGGGGAGCTGTTTTTT. This rearrangement joins TRBV28 to TRBJ2-2; 7 bases agree with TRBD2. J was trimmed by 4 bases and V by 5 bases; bases with no gene match: 4. CDR1 and CDR2 (germline): MDHEN, SYDVKM. The CDR3 is made up of 14 amino acids.

The V gene is TRBV5-6, the J gene TRBJ2-2; no clear D gene. CDR1 is SGHDT, CDR2 YYEEEE, per germline. Trimming stripped 3 bases from V and 4 bases from J, with 1 base between. This CDR3 is built from 11 residues. The CDR3 is CASSSTGELFF. CDR3 DNA: TGTGCCAGCAGCTCCACCGGGGAGCTGTTTTTT.

The V gene is TRBV11-2, the J gene TRBJ1-4; D ambiguous. The V end was cut by 1 base, the J end by 8 bases, with 17 bases between. CDR1 is SGHAT and CDR2 is FQNNGV in the germline V gene. CDR3 size: 16 residues. The CDR3 loop reads CASSLVFRKGDEKLFF. DNA for the CDR3: TGTGCCAGCAGCTTAGTGTTTAGGAAAGGTGACGAAAAACTGTTTTTT.

This chain uses TRBV30 with TRBJ2-7; D uncertain. Germline V gene data show CDR1 as GTSNPN and CDR2 as SVGIG (reference sequence). The length of the CDR3 is 14 residues. The ends were cut back, 6 bases at V and 0 bases at J, with 15 bases in the middle. CDR3 bases: TGTGCCTGTAAACGGAGTTCCAGCTCCTACGAGCAGTACTTC. Translated: CACKRSSSSYEQYF.

The chain uses TRBV10-3 and TRBJ1-3; 7 bases are shared with TRBD1. The CDR3 sequence is 15 residues long. Germline V CDR1 and CDR2: ENHRY, SYGVKD. Trimming took 10 bases from V and 1 from J; bases not matched to a gene: 10. The CDR3 spells CASSGQVASGNTIYF. DNA for the CDR3: TGTGCCAGCAGCGGACAGGTAGCTTCTGGAAACACCATATATTTT.

CDR3 DNA: TGTGCCAGCAGCTTAGGGTTGCCGCGGGGGGGCAATGAGCAGTTCTTC. It encodes CASSLGLPRGGNEQFF. This rearrangement joins TRBV11-1 to TRBJ2-1, with TRBD2 matching 9 bases. Germline CDR1 is SGHAT and CDR2 is FQDESV (reference sequence). The CDR3 contains 16 residues. Trimming at V came to 1 base and at J to 6 bases, leaving 7 bases not matched to a gene.